These 8 T cell receptor beta chains came from one sample sequenced in a study of blood T cell repertoires in COVID-19. TCRdb keeps only in-frame clones here, not all; method: immunoSEQ multiplex PCR. Of around 150,000 clones listed, approximately 80% are singletons. Sequencing was carried out using PBMCs or T cells enriched from blood (not recorded which). All receptors come from a middle-aged man who had recovered from COVID-19.

This chain links TRBV2 with TRBJ1-4; possibly TRBD1 for D (5 bases). The length of the CDR3 is 13 residues. Germline values: CDR1 SNHLY, CDR2 FYNNEI. V was trimmed by 4 bases and J by 6 bases, leaving 9 bases between them. In DNA, the CDR3 is TGTGCCAGCAGTGTAGGGGAATATGAAAAACTGTTTTTT. Protein product: CASSVGEYEKLFF.

The chain links TRBV6-5 to TRBJ1-1, with D possibly matching TRBD1 (5 bases). V was shortened by 6 bases and J by 1 base, with 9 bases between the two germline ends. Germline CDR1 reads MNHEY; CDR2 reads SVGAGI. The CDR3 spans 13 residues. DNA of the CDR3: TGTGCCAGCAGCGTGCAGGGGAACACTGAAGCTTTCTTT. This codes for CASSVQGNTEAFF.

This clone was seen just once. The chain has TRBV5-8 and TRBJ2-3; unclear D gene. CDR3 length equals 14 residues. Between the trimmed V and J ends, which lost 3 bases and 1 base, there was a span of 9 bases. Per germline, CDR1 SGHTS and CDR2 YDEGEE. CDR3 in DNA: TGTGCCAGCAGCTCGTCCCTTGGCACAGATACGCAGTATTTT. Protein sequence: CASSSSLGTDTQYF.

The rearrangement uses TRBV4-1 and TRBJ2-7; D gene unclear. Trimming left V 1 base short and J 6 bases short, with 7 bases between. The CDR3 length is 12 residues. The germline gives CDR1 MGHRA, CDR2 YSYEKL. CDR3 nucleotides: TGCGCCAGCAGCCAAGCAGGATTCGAGCAGTACTTC. This translates into CASSQAGFEQYF.

V and J are TRBV5-6 and TRBJ2-3, with D possibly matching TRBD1 (5 bases). The CDR3 spans 13 residues. Deletions cut 0 bases from V and 6 bases from J, with 8 bases between. CDR1 and CDR2 (germline): SGHDT, YYEEEE. The CDR3 loop reads CASSLVGRDTQYF. DNA for the CDR3: TGTGCCAGCAGCTTGGTGGGGCGGGATACGCAGTATTTT.

The chain combines TRBV19 with TRBJ1-6; D is unresolved. The CDR3 runs to 13 residues. Germline values: CDR1 LNHDA, CDR2 SQIVND (reference sequence). Trimming took 8 bases from V and 8 from J, leaving 13 bases between them. CDR3 sequence reads: CASSGTRDSPLHF. The CDR3 coding sequence is TGTGCCAGTTCGGGAACTAGAGATTCACCCCTCCACTTT.

The V call is TRBV6-5, the J call TRBJ1-2; TRBD1 aligns across 7 bases. The trim removed 11 bases at V and 7 bases at J, leaving 16 bases unmatched. Germline lookup yields CDR1 MNHEY and CDR2 SVGAGI. This CDR3 is built from 14 residues. This CDR3 is CAGTPTGYFGGYTF. In DNA, the CDR3 is TGTGCCGGAACACCGACAGGGTATTTTGGTGGCTACACCTTC.

The V gene is TRBV29-1, the J gene TRBJ2-7, with TRBD2 matching over 9 bases. V was pared by 4 bases and J by 0 bases, with 4 bases of the junction left unmatched. CDR1 is SQVTM and CDR2 is ANQGSEA in the germline V gene. The CDR3 runs 14 residues. The CDR3 is CSVGGGASSYEQYF. In nucleotides, the CDR3 is TGCAGCGTTGGCGGGGGGGCGAGCTCCTACGAGCAGTACTTC.